This note documents a single T cell receptor (beta chain) sequence. This clone was picked up one time. Its antigen is still unknown. Per-nucleotide qualities are absent, and no much larger clonotype sits a single base away. TCR CDR3 regions were amplified from genomic DNA by multiplex PCR using the deep immunoSEQ assay. For each cell subset, the extracted genomic DNA was distributed evenly across all wells of several immunoSEQ 96-well plates, and each plate served as one replicate. For sorted subsets, about 200 ng genomic DNA, equal to 30,000 or so T cell genomes, was loaded into each replicate PCR. Purified libraries were measured with a Qubit 3.0 fluorometer, size-checked on a Bioanalyzer 2100, and measured again with the KAPA Library Quantification kit. Every immunoSEQ 96-well plate was sequenced on a separate single-read 150-cycle Illumina NextSeq 550 flow cell. Per the original workflow: Because the immunoSEQ output held only junctional sequences and lacked quality scores, the filtering could not match the filtering applied to full-length reads. Sequences were annotated with PyIR, a Python wrapper for IgBLAST v1.9, using IMGT germline references to assign V/J genes and CDR3. Any read was removed if the V/J assignment was weak (E-value above 1e-6), the CDR3 was missing, or the read contained stop codons, out-of-frame junctions, or ambiguous translated residues. V3J clonotypes were defined by identical inferred V gene, J gene, and CDR3 amino acid sequence. Percentage overlap between repertoires was computed as shared unique clonotypes divided by the size of the smaller repertoire. RTK rarefaction, the Chao1 estimator, and Recon v2.1 estimates of unobserved clonotypes were used to assess repertoire richness. For all TCRbeta clonotypes obtained by the gDNA method from a few donors, generation probabilities were computed with OLGA. TCRdb holds this immuneACCESS table with in-frame rearrangements only. Some clones are missing; in checked studies, unresolved V genes explain under half, and the rest has no known cause. That table furnishes V, J and clone size, whereas the DNA furnished D and trimming. Present in this sample are approximately 1.5 million clones, approximately 98.5% of which were seen just once. The top ten clones comprise roughly 0.36% of the sample.

This specimen comes from a study of shared clonotypes between healthy human individuals (dated by TCRdb to 2020 to 2022). Broadly, across the study: The cohort comprised a couple of women and three men aged 18 to 49 years. For each donor, three plates each were used for CD4 naive and CD4 memory, two plates were used for CD8 naive, and one plate was used for CD8 memory. To estimate repertoire size and how much clonotypes are shared between individuals, the study performed deep sequencing of blood TCR repertoires from roughly five healthy adults. To increase sequencing depth and limit assay-specific biases, TCR repertoire library preparation and sequencing were carried out by different laboratories using diverse techniques. Per donor, leukapheresis produced somewhere between about 0.85 and 9.5 billion PBMCs.

Points the paper makes about the study in general: Approximately 4.8% of naive CD4, 3.5% of naive CD8, approximately 2.2% of memory CD4, and roughly 0.4% of memory CD8 clonotypes were shared across a few donors. Compared with non-shared clonotypes, the clonotypes found in all four sorted-subset donors had higher generation probabilities. Only blood was sampled, and tissue TCR repertoires likely differ from those in blood. Because the study included a small number of donors, the genetic and exposure-history diversity represented was limited. Rarefaction of sorted-subset datasets indicated incomplete sequencing despite the large sequencing depth. Pairwise subsampling indicated that sequencing depth was expected to affect the degree of clonotype sharing among donors. Larger estimated clonotype richness was generally found for naive subsets than for memory subsets.

The donors were healthy, HIV-negative adults with no recently reported acute infections or vaccinations. All donors were Caucasian adults living in Nashville, Tennessee, USA. CD4+ T cells were enriched by magnetic negative selection, after which naive cells were positively selected on CD45RA and the negative fraction was taken as the memory subset. Blood was collected by leukapheresis, and PBMCs were isolated by Ficoll-Histopaque density gradient centrifugation and then cryopreserved in liquid nitrogen vapor phase. Analytical flow cytometry was used to check the purity and quantity of every magnetically sorted T cell population. Genomic DNA was isolated from every sorted fraction and measured by UV absorbance on a Nanodrop 2000c. The CDR3, from cysteine to phenylalanine, totals 18 residues. Only CDR3 DNA is held: 54 bases, read in frame from base 1. Trimming removed 4 bases from V and 5 bases from J, leaving 27 bases between the germline ends. Based on the germline V gene (reference sequence), the CDR1 and CDR2 sequences are SGHNT and YYREEE.

The clonotype originates from a young man in good health. The chain couples TRBV5-4 to TRBJ2-5; 6 matching bases give a weak D call of TRBD1. The sample comprised naive CD4+ T cells sorted from blood. The cell subset or site label of this sample denotes: CD45RA+ positively selected. The DNA sequence is as follows: TGTGCCAGCAGCCCTACCTCCCCCTACGCGGCGCAGGGGGAGACCCAGTACTTC. The resulting protein is CASSPTSPYAAQGETQYF.